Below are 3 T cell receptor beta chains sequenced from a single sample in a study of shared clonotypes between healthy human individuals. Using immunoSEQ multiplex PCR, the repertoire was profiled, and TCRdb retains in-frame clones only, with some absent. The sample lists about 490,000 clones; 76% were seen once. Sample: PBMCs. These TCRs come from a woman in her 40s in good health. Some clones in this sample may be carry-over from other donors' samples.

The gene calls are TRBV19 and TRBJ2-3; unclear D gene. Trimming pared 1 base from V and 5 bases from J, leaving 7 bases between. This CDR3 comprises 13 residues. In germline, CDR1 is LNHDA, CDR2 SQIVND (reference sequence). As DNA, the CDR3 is TGTGCCAGTAGTATAGTAGGAAGAGATACGCAGTATTTT. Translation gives CASSIVGRDTQYF.

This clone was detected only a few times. In DNA form, the CDR3 reads TGCGCCAGCAGCTTAAAGGACAGGAGCTACGAGCAGTACTTC. It translates to CASSLKDRSYEQYF. This chain joins TRBV5-1 and TRBJ2-7; 7 bases map to TRBD1. The CDR3 runs to 14 residues. J was trimmed by 3 bases and V by 2 bases; bases with no gene match: 5. Germline CDR1 and CDR2: SGHRS and YFSETQ.

Here the CDR3 DNA reads TGTGCCAGCAGCGCCTTTGGTCGTAGCGGGAGTGGGCCAGATACGCAGTATTTT. Protein product: CASSAFGRSGSGPDTQYF. The genes are TRBV5-6 and TRBJ2-3; 9 bases fit TRBD2. The CDR3 has 18 amino acids. CDR1 is SGHDT and CDR2 is YYEEEE in the germline V gene. With 4 bases clipped from V and 4 bases from J, the junction kept 16 bases outside the gene matches.